These T cell receptor beta chains were read from a single sample in a study of T cell responses to AZD1222 COVID-19 vaccine. Repertoires were generated with immunoSEQ multiplex PCR, while TCRdb's copy carries only in-frame clones and drops some. Of about 140,000 clones in the sample, roughly 80% are singletons; the top ten hold about 4%. The specimen comprised peripheral blood, sampled on day 0 of AZD1222 vaccination. The receptors stem from an adult in good health. Each CDR3 is given with its conserved first and last residue. Each record gives: clone size, J gene, D gene, V gene, CDR3 protein, CDR3 DNA. A D gene is named only where the DNA matches it firmly. Clone size, where shown, is once, few, many, or a class for clones that have expanded.

>-|TRBJ1-4|-|TRBV6-7
CASSYNPWASNEKLFF
TGTGCCAGCAGTTACAACCCTTGGGCGTCTAATGAAAAACTGTTTTTT
>-|TRBJ2-1|-|TRBV18
CASSPFGGHNGNEQFF
TGTGCCAGCTCACCATTCGGGGGACATAATGGAAATGAGCAGTTCTTC
>few|TRBJ1-6|TRBD1|TRBV7-9
CASSLTGVNSPLHF
TGTGCCAGCAGCCTGACAGGGGTGAATTCACCCCTCCACTTT
>-|TRBJ1-3|-|TRBV13
CASSWERNTIYF
TGTGCCAGCAGCTGGGAACGAAACACCATATATTTT
>-|TRBJ2-6|-|TRBV6-1
CASSDPQRNSGANVLTF
TGTGCCAGCAGTGACCCACAGCGGAACTCTGGGGCCAACGTCCTGACTTTC
>-|TRBJ2-5|TRBD1|TRBV7-7
CASSPTGREETQYF
TGTGCCAGCAGCCCGACAGGGAGAGAGGAGACCCAGTACTTC
>-|TRBJ1-1|-|TRBV3-1/TRBV3-2
CASTYQGSIEAFF
TGTGCCAGCACCTATCAGGGATCCATTGAAGCTTTCTTT
>-|TRBJ1-4|-|TRBV4-1
CASSQGSGNNGEKLFF
TGCGCCAGCAGCCAAGGATCGGGTAATAATGGGGAAAAACTGTTTTTT
>-|TRBJ1-5|-|TRBV3-1/TRBV3-2
CASSQDLGPNQPQHF
TGTGCCAGCAGCCAAGATCTAGGACCCAATCAGCCCCAGCATTTT
>-|TRBJ1-1|-|TRBV28
CASNPIMNTEAFF
TGTGCCAGCAACCCTATTATGAACACTGAAGCTTTCTTT
>-|TRBJ1-4|TRBD1|TRBV5-6
CASSSTGQGDGGYEKLFF
TGTGCCAGCAGCTCTACGGGACAGGGTGATGGCGGCTATGAAAAACTGTTTTTT
>-|TRBJ2-3|TRBD1|TRBV2
CASTDPPGQGDTQYF
TGTGCCAGCACCGACCCCCCGGGACAGGGGGATACGCAGTATTTT
>-|TRBJ2-3|-|TRBV25-1
CASSEYQGNTDTQYF
TGTGCCAGCAGTGAATATCAGGGGAACACAGATACGCAGTATTTT
>-|TRBJ1-3|-|TRBV6-1
CASSDWQFSGNTIYF
TGTGCCAGCAGTGATTGGCAGTTCTCTGGAAACACCATATATTTT
>-|TRBJ2-3|-|TRBV24-1
CATSQGDSFWDTQYF
TGTGCCACCTCTCAAGGGGACTCCTTTTGGGATACGCAGTATTTT
>-|TRBJ1-1|-|TRBV20-1
CSASPVGEAFF
TGCAGTGCTAGTCCAGTGGGGGAAGCTTTCTTT
>-|TRBJ1-6|TRBD1|TRBV4-1
CASSQWGQGIDNSPLHF
TGCGCCAGCAGCCAGTGGGGACAGGGAATCGATAATTCACCCCTCCACTTT
>-|TRBJ1-2|-|TRBV7-8
CASSRNRDYGYTF
TGTGCCAGCAGCCGGAACAGGGACTATGGCTACACCTTC
>once|TRBJ2-7|-|TRBV28
CASSFPNYEQYF
TGTGCCAGCAGTTTCCCCAACTACGAGCAGTACTTC
>-|TRBJ1-1|TRBD1|TRBV3-1/TRBV3-2
CASSPWDRGNTEAFF
TGTGCCAGCAGCCCCTGGGACAGGGGGAACACTGAAGCTTTCTTT
>-|TRBJ1-1|-|TRBV2
CASSGGRGKTEAFF
TGTGCCAGCAGTGGGGGCAGGGGAAAAACTGAAGCTTTCTTT
>-|TRBJ1-6|-|TRBV9
CASSPGPTSYNSPLHF
TGTGCCAGCAGCCCCGGACCGACATCTTATAATTCACCCCTCCACTTT
>-|TRBJ1-5|TRBD1|TRBV6-5
CASSSDRGFNQPQHF
TGTGCCAGCAGTTCCGACAGGGGCTTTAATCAGCCCCAGCATTTT
>-|TRBJ2-1|TRBD2|TRBV7-2
CASSSGGLAVSYNEQFF
TGTGCCAGCAGCTCAGGCGGACTAGCGGTCTCCTACAATGAGCAGTTCTTC
>-|TRBJ1-1|-|TRBV6-5
CASRAGSTEAFF
TGTGCCAGCAGGGCAGGGAGTACTGAAGCTTTCTTT
>-|TRBJ1-2|TRBD1|TRBV3-1/TRBV3-2
CASSQDGTGAYGYTF
TGTGCCAGCAGCCAAGATGGGACAGGGGCCTATGGCTACACCTTC
>-|TRBJ2-1|-|TRBV18
CASSPLPMTTGDEQFF
TGTGCCAGCTCACCACTCCCTATGACTACGGGCGATGAGCAGTTCTTC
>once|TRBJ1-1|TRBD1|TRBV9
CASSKRTGGGGEAFF
TGTGCCAGCAGCAAACGGACAGGGGGAGGTGGTGAAGCTTTCTTT
>once|TRBJ2-7|-|TRBV27
CASSPSRGYEQYF
TGTGCCAGCAGTCCCTCCCGTGGCTACGAGCAGTACTTC
>-|TRBJ2-3|-|TRBV6-6
CASSSAGLDTQYF
TGTGCCAGCAGTTCGGCAGGGTTAGATACGCAGTATTTT
>-|TRBJ1-2|TRBD1|TRBV28
CASSSRGRGDGYTF
TGTGCCAGCAGTTCTAGGGGGCGTGGGGATGGCTACACCTTC
>-|TRBJ2-7|-|TRBV14
CASSHSYEQYF
TGTGCCAGCAGCCACAGCTACGAGCAGTACTTC
>many|TRBJ1-5|TRBD1|TRBV27
CASSLSGGYQPQHF
TGTGCCAGCAGTTTATCAGGGGGCTATCAGCCCCAGCATTTT
>-|TRBJ1-2|-|TRBV12-5
CASGPDSYYGYTF
TGTGCTAGTGGCCCGGACAGCTACTATGGCTACACCTTC
>-|TRBJ1-5|-|TRBV6-5
CASSRTGKSNQPQHF
TGTGCCAGCAGTCGTACAGGGAAGTCAAATCAGCCCCAGCATTTT
>-|TRBJ1-2|-|TRBV6-5
CASSYSQKSLYGYTF
TGTGCCAGCAGTTACTCGCAGAAATCTCTCTATGGCTACACCTTC
>-|TRBJ1-5|-|TRBV7-9
CASSLGRNQPQHF
TGTGCCAGCAGCTTAGGGCGGAATCAGCCCCAGCATTTT
>-|TRBJ1-5|-|TRBV6-4
CASSDSSGVNQPQHF
TGTGCCAGCAGTGACTCCTCGGGGGTAAATCAGCCCCAGCATTTT
>-|TRBJ2-2|-|TRBV5-1
CASSFKQGTGELFF
TGCGCCAGCAGCTTTAAGCAGGGGACCGGGGAGCTGTTTTTT
>-|TRBJ1-3|-|TRBV7-6
CASSLSAAGSGNTIYF
TGTGCCAGCAGCTTATCCGCCGCGGGCTCTGGAAACACCATATATTTT
>-|TRBJ1-5|-|TRBV29-1
CSVGRPDQPQHF
TGCAGCGTTGGCAGGCCTGATCAGCCCCAGCATTTT
>-|TRBJ2-7|-|TRBV11-2
CASSSYQGRVKGWEQYF
TGTGCCAGCAGCTCCTATCAAGGCAGGGTGAAGGGGTGGGAGCAGTACTTC
>-|TRBJ1-1|-|TRBV28
CASSWGGGTEAFF
TGTGCCAGCAGTTGGGGGGGAGGCACTGAAGCTTTCTTT
>-|TRBJ1-5|-|TRBV19
CASSPPTGVGQPQHF
TGTGCCAGTAGTCCACCTACAGGTGTAGGACAGCCCCAGCATTTT
>-|TRBJ1-6|TRBD1|TRBV2
CASWGDRNSPLHF
TGTGCCAGCTGGGGGGACAGAAATTCACCCCTCCACTTT
>-|TRBJ2-7|TRBD1|TRBV5-4
CASSLDRGPYEQYF
TGTGCCAGCAGCTTGGACAGGGGACCCTACGAGCAGTACTTC
>-|TRBJ2-3|TRBD2|TRBV27
CASSLNGGRTDTQYF
TGTGCCAGCAGTTTGAACGGGGGGAGGACAGATACGCAGTATTTT
>-|TRBJ1-1|TRBD1|TRBV2
CASSERMAGGKPDTEAFF
TGTGCCAGCAGTGAAAGGATGGCAGGGGGCAAACCGGACACTGAAGCTTTCTTT
>once|TRBJ2-3|-|TRBV7-3
CASSRERTTDTQYF
TGTGCCAGCAGCCGGGAGCGGACCACAGATACGCAGTATTTT
>-|TRBJ1-2|TRBD1|TRBV30
CAWSGTGVDRIYGYTF
TGTGCCTGGAGTGGGACAGGGGTCGATCGTATCTATGGCTACACCTTC
>once|TRBJ1-1|-|TRBV12-3/TRBV12-4
CASSVQGPAEAFF
TGTGCCAGCAGTGTACAGGGACCAGCTGAAGCTTTCTTT
>-|TRBJ1-1|-|TRBV20-1
CSATDYTEAFF
TGCAGTGCTACCGACTACACTGAAGCTTTCTTT
>once|TRBJ2-3|TRBD2|TRBV5-1
CASSRETSGGTDTQYF
TGCGCCAGCAGCAGAGAAACTAGCGGGGGAACAGATACGCAGTATTTT
>-|TRBJ1-1|-|TRBV3-1/TRBV3-2
CASSQDLRGTEAFF
TGTGCCAGCAGCCAAGATCTGAGGGGAACTGAAGCTTTCTTT